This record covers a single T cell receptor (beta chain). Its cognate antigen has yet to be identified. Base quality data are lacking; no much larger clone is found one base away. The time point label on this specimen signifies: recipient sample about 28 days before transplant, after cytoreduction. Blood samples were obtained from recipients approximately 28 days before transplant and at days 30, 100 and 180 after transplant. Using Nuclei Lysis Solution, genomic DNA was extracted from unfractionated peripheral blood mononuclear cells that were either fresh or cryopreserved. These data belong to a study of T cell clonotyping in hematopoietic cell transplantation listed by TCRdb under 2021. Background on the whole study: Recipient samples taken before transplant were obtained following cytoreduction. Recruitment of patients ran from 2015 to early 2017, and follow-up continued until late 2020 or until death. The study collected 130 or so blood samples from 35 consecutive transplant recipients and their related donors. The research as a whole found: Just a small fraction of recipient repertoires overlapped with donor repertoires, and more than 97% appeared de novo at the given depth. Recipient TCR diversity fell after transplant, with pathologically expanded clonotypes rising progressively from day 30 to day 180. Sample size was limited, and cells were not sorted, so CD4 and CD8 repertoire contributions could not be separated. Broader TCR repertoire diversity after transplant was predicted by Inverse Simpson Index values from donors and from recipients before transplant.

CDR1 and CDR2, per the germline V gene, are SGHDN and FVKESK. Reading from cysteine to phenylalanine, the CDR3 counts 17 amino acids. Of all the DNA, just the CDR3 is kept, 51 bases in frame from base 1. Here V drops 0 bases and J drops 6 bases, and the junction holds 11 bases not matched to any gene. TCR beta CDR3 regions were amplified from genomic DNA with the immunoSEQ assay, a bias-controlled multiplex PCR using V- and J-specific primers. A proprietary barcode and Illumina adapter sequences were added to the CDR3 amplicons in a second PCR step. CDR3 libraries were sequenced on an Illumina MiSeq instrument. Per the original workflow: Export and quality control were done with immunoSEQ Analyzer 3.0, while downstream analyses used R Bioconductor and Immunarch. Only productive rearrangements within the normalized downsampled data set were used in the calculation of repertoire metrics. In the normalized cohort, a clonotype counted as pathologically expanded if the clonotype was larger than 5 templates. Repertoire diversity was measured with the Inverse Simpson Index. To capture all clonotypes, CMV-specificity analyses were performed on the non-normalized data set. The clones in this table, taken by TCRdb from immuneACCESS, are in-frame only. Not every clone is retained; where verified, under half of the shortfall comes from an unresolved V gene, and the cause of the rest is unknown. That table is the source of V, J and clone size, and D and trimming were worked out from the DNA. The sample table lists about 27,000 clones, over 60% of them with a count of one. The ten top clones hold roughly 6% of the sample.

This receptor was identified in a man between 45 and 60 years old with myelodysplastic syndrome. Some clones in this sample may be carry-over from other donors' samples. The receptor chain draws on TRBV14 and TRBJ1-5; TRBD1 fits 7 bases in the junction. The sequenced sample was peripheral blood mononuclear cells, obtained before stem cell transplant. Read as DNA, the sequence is TGTGCCAGCAGCCAAGATGGGGGACAGAGCGTGGGTCAGCCCCAGCATTTT. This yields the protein CASSQDGGQSVGQPQHF. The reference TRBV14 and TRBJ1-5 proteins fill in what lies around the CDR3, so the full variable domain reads EAGVTQFPSHSVIEKGQTVTLRCDPISGHDNLYWYRRVMGKEIKFLLHFVKESKQDESGMPNNRFLAERTGGTYSTLKVQPAELEDSGVYFCASSQDGGQSVGQPQHFGDGTRLSIL.